The rows below give T cell receptor beta chains drawn from one sample of a study of T cells in Graves' hyperthyroidism and ophthalmopathy. Each CDR3 protein is one row after TCRdb ran MiXCR on the multiplex PCR reads. The data show about 620,000 distinct CDR3 sequences, under 20% seen once. Sample: blood. Receptors were obtained from a woman between 25 and 40 years old with Graves' hyperthyroidism. CDR3s include the opening cysteine and the closing phenylalanine or tryptophan. A D gene is named only where the DNA matches it firmly. Where a row states a size, it is once, few, many or the class of an expanded clone; other rows omit it.

>TRBD1|TRBV20-1|TRBJ1-1|few
CSAPRGQSTEAFF
TGCAGTGCTCCCAGGGGGCAAAGCACTGAAGCTTTCTTT
>.|TRBV7-3|TRBJ2-3|many
CASSRGRASSTDTQYF
TGTGCCAGCAGCCGAGGCCGTGCTTCCAGCACAGATACGCAGTATTTT
>.|TRBV3-1|TRBJ2-3|few
CASSQAGRPDTQYF
TGTGCCAGCAGCCAAGCCGGAAGACCAGATACGCAGTATTTT
>TRBD2|TRBV20-1|TRBJ2-5|many
CSAPAPDSPTRAGGQETQYF
TGCAGTGCTCCCGCCCCGGACAGCCCTACCAGGGCGGGAGGACAAGAGACCCAGTACTTC
>.|TRBV10-3|TRBJ1-1|.
CAISPASGVGVTEAFF
TGTGCCATCAGCCCGGCCAGCGGAGTTGGGGTCACTGAAGCTTTCTTT
>.|TRBV6-5|TRBJ2-7|.
CASSYGPVSYEQYF
TGTGCCAGCAGTTACGGGCCGGTTTCCTACGAGCAGTACTTC
>.|TRBV20-1|TRBJ2-7|.
CSARWGGSYEQYF
TGCAGTGCTAGATGGGGCGGCTCCTACGAGCAGTACTTC
>TRBD2|TRBV2|TRBJ2-1|once
CASSGLAGAGEQFF
TGTGCCAGCAGTGGACTAGCGGGGGCTGGTGAGCAGTTCTTC
>.|TRBV14|TRBJ2-7|few
CASSNRDNYEQYF
TGTGCCAGCAGCAACCGGGACAACTACGAGCAGTACTTC
>TRBD1|TRBV20-1|TRBJ1-1|few
CSARRTGTNTEAFF
TGCAGTGCTAGAAGGACAGGGACGAACACTGAAGCTTTCTTT
>TRBD1|TRBV7-9|TRBJ2-1|.
CASSLGGLGQGAHEQFF
TGTGCCAGCAGCTTAGGAGGTTTGGGACAGGGGGCGCATGAGCAGTTCTTC
>.|TRBV2|TRBJ1-5|.
CASNPQGYQPQHF
TGTGCCAGCAATCCCCAGGGGTATCAGCCCCAGCATTTT
>.|TRBV27|TRBJ1-2|.
CASSSAGAGYTF
TGTGCCAGCAGTTCGGCGGGGGCTGGCTACACCTTC
>.|TRBV3-1|TRBJ2-7|.
CASSQAQIYYEQYF
TGTGCCAGCAGCCAAGCACAGATATACTACGAGCAGTACTTC
>TRBD1|TRBV19|TRBJ2-7|.
CASAQGPSYEQYF
TGTGCCAGCGCACAGGGGCCCTCCTACGAGCAGTACTTC
>.|TRBV29-1|TRBJ2-7|many
CSVEYGNYEQYF
TGCAGCGTTGAATACGGGAACTACGAGCAGTACTTC
>.|TRBV29-1|TRBJ1-4|once
CSVLSDNEKLFF
TGCAGCGTCCTAAGCGATAATGAAAAACTGTTTTTT
>TRBD1|TRBV6-6|TRBJ2-7|few
CASSYSSGTGFYEQYF
TGTGCCAGCAGTTACTCATCCGGGACAGGGTTCTACGAGCAGTACTTC
>.|TRBV20-1|TRBJ1-1|many
CSAPTANTEAFF
TGCAGTGCTCCGACAGCGAACACTGAAGCTTTCTTT
>.|TRBV28|TRBJ2-7|few
CASSYWDNAYEQYF
TGTGCCAGCAGCTACTGGGACAACGCCTACGAGCAGTACTTC
>.|TRBV28|TRBJ1-1|many
CASSPKGSEAFF
TGTGCCAGCAGTCCCAAGGGGTCTGAAGCTTTCTTT
>.|TRBV24-1|TRBJ2-1|many
CATSDPGIYNEQFF
TGTGCCACCAGTGACCCCGGGATTTACAATGAGCAGTTCTTC
>.|TRBV3-1|TRBJ1-1|many
CASSQRETANTEAFF
TGTGCCAGCAGCCAAAGGGAGACAGCGAACACTGAAGCTTTCTTT